This T cell receptor beta chain is drawn from a study of post-analysis software for immune sequencing data. Turning to the study itself: Relapsing-remitting, secondary progressive and progressive-relapsing courses of multiple sclerosis were included. Study-wide points: Strong co-clustering by F measure linked samples that shared a preparation batch. Those with multiple sclerosis, the patient group, showed significantly lower normalized Chao1 diversity than controls. TRBV5-6, TRBV5-1 and TRBV20-1 were among about 5 TRBV segments more frequent in patients than controls.

To note about this clonotype: No antigen is known for it.

The CDR3 spans 11 residues. Trimming removed 6 bases from V and 7 bases from J, with 6 bases in between. Tagging with unique molecular identifiers was a feature of the TCR beta cDNA libraries. Starting from about 0.98 to 11 million T cells, the study yielded 460,000 or so cDNA molecules. TCRdb re-called the PCR reads with MiXCR, one entry per CDR3 protein. The sample comprises 150,000 to 200,000 distinct CDR3 sequences, roughly 31% of which are singletons, and approximately 1.5% rests with the top ten. V usage is TRBV12-3 or TRBV12-4 and J usage is TRBJ1-4; D is uncertain. Sequencing used blood. This TCR was recovered from a girl aged 10-17 years with multiple sclerosis. Here the CDR3 reads CASSLVEKLFF. CDR3 nucleotide sequence: TGTGCCAGCAGCCTAGTTGAAAAACTGTTTTTT.